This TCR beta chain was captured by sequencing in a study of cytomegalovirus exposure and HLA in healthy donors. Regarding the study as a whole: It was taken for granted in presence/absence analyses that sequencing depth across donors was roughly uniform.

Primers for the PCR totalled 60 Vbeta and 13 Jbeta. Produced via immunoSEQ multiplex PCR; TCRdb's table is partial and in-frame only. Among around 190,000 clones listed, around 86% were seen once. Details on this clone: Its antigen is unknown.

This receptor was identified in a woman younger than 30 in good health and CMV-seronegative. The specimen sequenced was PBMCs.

As DNA, the CDR3 is TGTGCCAGCTCCCCTATTATTGGGAGATCCACTGAAGCTTTCTTT. This translates into CASSPIIGRSTEAFF. The chain has TRBV14 and TRBJ1-1, with D unresolved. Trimming stripped 8 bases from V and 4 bases from J, with 20 bases between. The germline CDR1 and CDR2 sequences are SGHDN and FVKESK. CDR3 size: 15 residues.